The clone carrying this TCR beta chain was counted a few times. Its antigen is not known. To make TCR beta libraries, researchers used iRepertoire HTBI primers and Arm-PCR of CDR3 regions. MiXCR was run by TCRdb on the multiplex PCR reads, yielding one entry per CDR3 protein. Among 400,000 to 500,000 distinct CDR3 sequences, roughly 23% were seen once, and the ten largest hold 13% to 15%. Time point described: persistent/refractory GD, antithyroid drugs over 5 years with positive TRAb. Generation of the TCR library employed RNA extracted from PBMCs. The data originate from a study of regulatory T cells in long-lasting Graves disease. Points from the study as a whole: Graves' patients with persistent disease showed TCR diversity lower than patients newly diagnosed.

Germline CDR1 and CDR2: SGHRS and YFSETQ. The CDR3 extends over 16 amino acids. V was shortened by 0 bases and J by 2 bases, with 11 bases between the two germline ends. The TCR sequence derives from a female donor with Graves disease. The input for sequencing was peripheral blood mononuclear cells (PBMCs), taken when the disease was refractory, from a patient treated with antithyroid drugs. The V and J genes are TRBV5-1 and TRBJ2-2; the D is unclear. Written as DNA, the CDR3 is TGCGCCAGCAGCTTGGTTCCCCAGGCAAACACCGGGGAGCTGTTTTTT. This gives the protein CASSLVPQANTGELFF.